These 26 T cell receptor beta chains originate from one sample sequenced in a study of T cell repertoires in cytomegalovirus infection. TCRdb redid the calling of the reads with MiXCR, one entry per CDR3 protein. The table records 490,000 or so distinct CDR3 sequences, approximately 11% of them present only once. Specimen: PBMCs. These receptors were collected from a human donor in good health (CMV status not recorded). Some clones in this sample may be carry-over from other donors' samples.

This clonotype was counted many times. This rearrangement joins TRBV11-2 to TRBJ2-1, with 12 nucleotides matching TRBD2. V was pared by 1 base and J by 8 bases, with 3 bases of the junction left unmatched. Germline values: CDR1 SGHAT, CDR2 FQNNGV. There are 15 residues in the CDR3. CDR3 DNA sequence: TGTGCCAGCAGCTTAGGACTAGCGGGGGTCTATGAGCAGTTCTTC. This gives the protein CASSLGLAGVYEQFF.

J is TRBJ2-7 and V is TRBV5-1, with TRBD1 matching 8 bases. Germline V gene lookup returns CDR1 SGHRS and CDR2 YFSETQ. V gave up 1 base and J gave up 2 bases; unmatched junction bases: 14. The CDR3 extends over 18 amino acids. The CDR3 spells CASSLSFRTGRVAYEQYF. In nucleotides, the CDR3 is TGCGCCAGCAGCTTGTCCTTCCGGACAGGGCGGGTTGCCTACGAGCAGTACTTC. Combining the CDR3 with reference TRBV5-1 and TRBJ2-7 gives the whole variable domain KAGVTQTPRYLIKTRGQQVTLSCSPISGHRSVSWYQQTPGQGLQFLFEYFSETQRNKGNFPGRFSGRQFSNSRSEMNVSTLELGDSALYLCASSLSFRTGRVAYEQYFGPGTRLTVT.

The table lists this clonotype with many counts. The chain joins TRBV7-2 to TRBJ1-4; no clear D. Deletions cut 0 bases from V and 7 bases from J, with 12 bases between. This CDR3 is 15 amino acids long. Germline lookup yields CDR1 SGHTA and CDR2 FQGNSA. CDR3 nucleotide sequence: TGTGCCAGCAGCTTAGCCGGACGGTGGGGTGAAAAACTGTTTTTT. The encoded protein is CASSLAGRWGEKLFF.

The rearrangement links TRBV6-5 to TRBJ1-5; possibly TRBD1 for D (6 bases). Germline loops: CDR1 MNHEY, CDR2 SVGAGI. V was clipped by 6 bases and J by 9 bases, with 15 bases between them. CDR3 length equals 13 residues. The CDR3 DNA reads TGTGCCAGCAGCCTTCAGCAGGGGCTGCCCCAGCATTTT. It translates to CASSLQQGLPQHF.

The chain is built from TRBV2 and TRBJ1-5, with D unclear. This CDR3 comprises 12 residues. Trimming stripped 4 bases from V and 5 bases from J, with 6 bases between. Germline values: CDR1 SNHLY, CDR2 FYNNEI. The CDR3 sequence: CASSGWYQPQHF. CDR3 DNA: TGTGCCAGCAGTGGTTGGTATCAGCCCCAGCATTTT. Full variable domain (outside the CDR3, taken from reference TRBV2 and TRBJ1-5): EPEVTQTPSHQVTQMGQEVILRCVPISNHLYFYWYRQILGQKVEFLVSFYNNEISEKSEIFDDQFSVERPDGSNFTLKIRSTKLEDSAMYFCASSGWYQPQHFGDGTRLSIL.

This sequence joins TRBV20-1 and TRBJ1-5, with 9 positions matching TRBD1. V was clipped by 1 base and J by 8 bases; unmatched bases: 9. The V gene's germline CDR1 is DFQATT and CDR2 SNEGSKA (reference sequence). This CDR3 has 15 amino acids. Here the CDR3 DNA reads TGCAGTGCTAGAGTTCCGGGACAGGGTGAAAAGCCCCAGCATTTT. Residues: CSARVPGQGEKPQHF.

This clonotype was picked up many times. The V gene is TRBV7-2, the J gene TRBJ2-3; 8 bases match TRBD2. The germline V gene encodes CDR1 SGHTA and CDR2 FQGNSA. The ends lost 6 bases at V and 4 bases at J; junction bases unmatched: 9. This CDR3 is built from 15 residues. The CDR3: CASRSQGLVADTQYF. CDR3 coding DNA: TGTGCCAGCAGATCACAGGGACTAGTGGCAGATACGCAGTATTTT.

This clonotype was counted between two and nine times. The chain carries TRBV9 and TRBJ2-2; 7 positions agree with TRBD1. V lost 3 bases, J lost 5 bases, and 4 bases stayed unmatched. There are 14 residues in the CDR3. CDR1 SGDLS and CDR2 YYNGEE come from the germline V gene. The CDR3 here is CASSAGQRTGELFF. The CDR3 DNA sequence: TGTGCCAGCAGCGCGGGACAGAGGACCGGGGAGCTGTTTTTT.

This clonotype has at least ten counts. The V call is TRBV29-1, the J call TRBJ1-3; D is possibly TRBD1 (5 bases). The germline V and J ends were trimmed by 7 bases and 3 bases, with 13 bases remaining between them. The CDR3 has 13 residues. Germline CDR1 SQVTM, CDR2 ANQGSEA. CDR3 DNA sequence: TGCAGCGCTGACAGTGGGCATGGAAACACCATATATTTT. Its translation: CSADSGHGNTIYF.

This clonotype was observed at least ten times. The V and J genes are TRBV7-8 and TRBJ2-5, with 7 bases aligning to TRBD2. Trimming cost V 2 bases and J 3 bases; bases outside gene matches: 3. The CDR3 length is 14 residues. Per the germline V gene, CDR1 is SGHVS and CDR2 is FQNEAQ. Here the CDR3 reads CASSLSGAKETQYF. The CDR3 region has the DNA TGTGCCAGCAGCTTAAGCGGGGCTAAAGAGACCCAGTACTTC.

This clonotype was counted between two and nine times. The chain has TRBV2 and TRBJ1-5; 7 bases match TRBD1. The CDR3 totals 15 residues. Germline V lookup: CDR1 SNHLY, CDR2 FYNNEI. Germline trimming cut 4 bases from V and 1 base from J; bases unmatched to any gene: 4. Here the CDR3 DNA reads TGTGCCAGCAGTGGACAGGGTCTGAGCAATCAGCCCCAGCATTTT. Protein: CASSGQGLSNQPQHF.

This clonotype has a count of ten or more. V gene TRBV7-2 combines with J gene TRBJ2-2; 8 bases align to TRBD2. V was pared by 4 bases and J by 3 bases, with 7 bases of the junction left unmatched. The germline V gene encodes CDR1 SGHTA and CDR2 FQGNSA. CDR3 length equals 16 residues. CDR3 sequence: CASSYLAGSYTGELFF. The CDR3 bases are TGTGCCAGCAGCTATTTAGCGGGGTCGTACACCGGGGAGCTGTTTTTT.

This clonotype has at least ten counts. This chain links TRBV7-3 with TRBJ2-2; TRBD2 is a possible D gene (6 bases). Per the germline V gene, CDR1 is SGHTA and CDR2 is FQGTGA. CDR3 size: 14 residues. V lost 3 bases, J lost 3 bases, and 8 bases lay in between. The CDR3 here is CASSFQRDTGELFF. The CDR3 DNA follows: TGTGCCAGCAGCTTCCAGCGGGACACCGGGGAGCTGTTTTTT.

Turning to this clonotype: At one end, the junction sequence differs from germline, possibly due to a read error. The gene calls are TRBV6-6 and TRBJ2-7, with D tentatively TRBD1 or TRBD2 (6 bases each). From germline, CDR1 is MNHNY and CDR2 SVGAGI (reference sequence). The CDR3 is 11 residues long. The CDR3 DNA is TGTGCCAGCAACGGGGGCAGGGCGTATCTATTC. Amino acid sequence: CASNGGRAYLF.

This clonotype was observed many times. J is TRBJ2-3 and V is TRBV10-3; no firm D call. Trimming took 3 bases from V and 5 from J, leaving 9 bases between them. Germline-derived CDR1 and CDR2 are ENHRY and SYGVKD. The CDR3 extends over 13 amino acids. Written as DNA, the CDR3 is TGTGCCATCAGTGATGGGATATTAGATACGCAGTATTTT. It codes for CAISDGILDTQYF.

The V call is TRBV3-1, the J call TRBJ2-3; the D gene could be TRBD1 or TRBD2 (5 bases each). The V gene's germline CDR1 is LGHDT and CDR2 YNNKEL (reference sequence). V lost 4 bases, J lost 4 bases, and 9 bases lay in between. This CDR3 has 13 amino acids. CDR3 in DNA: TGTGCCAGCAGCCGCACGGGGCCAGATACGCAGTATTTT. It encodes CASSRTGPDTQYF.

The V call is TRBV20-1, the J call TRBJ1-6, with D tentatively TRBD1 (5 bases). The CDR3 is made up of 12 amino acids. CDR1 and CDR2 (germline): DFQATT, SNEGSKA (reference sequence). CDR3 DNA: TGCAGAGCTGCAAGGGGCGATTCACCCCTCCACTTT. This encodes CRAARGDSPLHF.

This clonotype was detected ten times or more. The chain is built from TRBV7-2 and TRBJ1-1; D is ambiguous. The CDR3 is 15 amino acids. Germline assignment: CDR1 SGHTA and CDR2 FQGNSA. Deletions cut 5 bases from V and 6 bases from J, with 19 bases between. CDR3 protein: CASSPPGFGRSEAFF. For the CDR3, the DNA is TGTGCCAGCAGCCCCCCGGGATTTGGAAGGTCTGAAGCTTTCTTT.

Many counts were recorded for this clonotype. The V and J genes are TRBV7-9 and TRBJ1-2; maybe TRBD1 (5 bases). This CDR3 has 15 amino acids. The germline V gene has CDR1 SEHNR and CDR2 FQNEAQ (reference sequence). With 3 bases removed from V and 6 bases from J, the gap between germline ends came to 17 bases. The CDR3 region has the DNA TGTGCCAGCAGCTTGAGCTCTGGGGGTCGGGATGGCTACACCTTC. This gives the protein CASSLSSGGRDGYTF.

In this sample, this clonotype turned up many times. The chain has TRBV7-9 and TRBJ2-7, with 11 bases matching TRBD1. Germline-derived CDR1 and CDR2 are SEHNR and FQNEAQ (reference sequence). The CDR3 has 15 residues. V dropped 4 bases and J dropped 3; count of bases not matched to a gene: 5. Here the CDR3 DNA reads TGTGCCAGCAGCTCTGCCGGGACAGGGGGCTACGAGCAGTACTTC. It specifies CASSSAGTGGYEQYF. The complete variable domain, with remaining parts taken from reference TRBV7-9 and TRBJ2-7, reads DTGVSQNPRHKITKRGQNVTFRCDPISEHNRLYWYRQTLGQGPEFLTYFQNEAQLEKSRLLSDRFSAERPKGSFSTLEIQRTEQGDSAMYLCASSSAGTGGYEQYFGPGTRLTVT.

The chain uses TRBV19 and TRBJ2-1; TRBD2 is a possible D gene (5 bases). Trimming removed 3 bases at V and 4 bases at J, with 10 bases between. This CDR3 is built from 14 residues. Germline CDR1 and CDR2: LNHDA and SQIVND (reference sequence). CDR3 coding DNA: TGTGCCAGTAGTATTTCCGGACTTTACAATGAGCAGTTCTTC. Translation: CASSISGLYNEQFF.

The V call is TRBV9, the J call TRBJ2-3; weak D call: TRBD2 (6 bases). The CDR3 consists of 15 residues. Trimming took off 5 bases at V and 6 bases at J, with 19 bases between the two ends. In germline, CDR1 is SGDLS, CDR2 YYNGEE. The CDR3 protein is CASRRATSKADTQYF. CDR3 in DNA: TGTGCCAGCAGGCGGGCTACTAGCAAGGCGGATACGCAGTATTTT.

The DNA of the CDR3 is TGTGCCAGCAGTCCGTCAGGGGGGTATAACATTCAGTACTTC. Protein: CASSPSGGYNIQYF. The chain couples TRBV27 to TRBJ2-4; D might be TRBD1 (7 bases). With 5 bases removed from V and 7 bases from J, the gap between germline ends came to 15 bases. Germline V gene lookup returns CDR1 MNHEY and CDR2 SMNVEV (reference sequence). The CDR3 contains 14 residues.

This clonotype was observed at least ten times. The chain combines TRBV5-1 with TRBJ2-7; TRBD2 is a possible D gene (5 bases). V lost 7 bases and J 3 bases, leaving 14 bases between the germline ends. Per germline, CDR1 SGHRS and CDR2 YFSETQ. This CDR3 spans 13 amino acids. The CDR3 coding sequence is TGCGCCAGCCAGGTGGCGGGCGGCTACGAGCAGTACTTC. Translation gives CASQVAGGYEQYF.

The chain combines TRBV2 with TRBJ1-3, with no clear D. From germline, CDR1 is SNHLY and CDR2 FYNNEI. The V and J ends lost 7 bases and 0 bases respectively, with 13 bases between them. The CDR3 loop spans 15 amino acids. CDR3 region: CASTQGILSGNTIYF. The CDR3 DNA reads TGTGCCAGCACCCAAGGGATCCTCTCTGGAAACACCATATATTTT.

This clonotype has more than one count but fewer than ten. The chain links TRBV5-5 to TRBJ1-3, with 7 bases matching TRBD1. Germline CDR1 reads SGHKS; CDR2 reads YYEKEE (reference sequence). The V and J ends lost 4 bases and 3 bases, in that order; junction bases with no gene match: 7. This CDR3 region has 15 residues. CDR3 in DNA: TGTGCCAGCAGCACGATGACAGGGCTTGGAAACACCATATATTTT. Translation: CASSTMTGLGNTIYF.